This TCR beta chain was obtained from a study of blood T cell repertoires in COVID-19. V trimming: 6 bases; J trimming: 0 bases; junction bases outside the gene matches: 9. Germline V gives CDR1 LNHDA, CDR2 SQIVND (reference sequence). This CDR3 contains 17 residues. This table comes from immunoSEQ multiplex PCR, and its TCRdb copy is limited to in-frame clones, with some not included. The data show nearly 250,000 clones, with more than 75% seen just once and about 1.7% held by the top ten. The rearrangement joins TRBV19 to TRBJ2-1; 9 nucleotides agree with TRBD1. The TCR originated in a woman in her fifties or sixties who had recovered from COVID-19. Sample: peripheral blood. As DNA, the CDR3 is TGTGCCAGTAGACAGGGGGCCCTCCTGAGCTCCTACAATGAGCAGTTCTTC. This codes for CASRQGALLSSYNEQFF.